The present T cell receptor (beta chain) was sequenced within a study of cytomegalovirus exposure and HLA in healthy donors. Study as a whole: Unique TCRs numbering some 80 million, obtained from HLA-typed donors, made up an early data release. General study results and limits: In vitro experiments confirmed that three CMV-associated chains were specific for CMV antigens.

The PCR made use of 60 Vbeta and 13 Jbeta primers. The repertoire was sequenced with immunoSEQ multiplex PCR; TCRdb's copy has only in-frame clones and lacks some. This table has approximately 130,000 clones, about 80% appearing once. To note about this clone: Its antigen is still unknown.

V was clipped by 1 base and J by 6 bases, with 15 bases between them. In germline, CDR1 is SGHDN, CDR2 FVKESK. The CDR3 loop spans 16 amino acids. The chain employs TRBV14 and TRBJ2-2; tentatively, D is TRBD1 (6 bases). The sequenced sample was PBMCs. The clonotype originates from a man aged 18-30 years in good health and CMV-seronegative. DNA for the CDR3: TGTGCCAGCAGCCAAGTGGGGACACAAACCTCCGGGGAGCTGTTTTTT. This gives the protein CASSQVGTQTSGELFF.